The source of this T cell receptor (beta chain) is a study of blood T cell repertoires in COVID-19. Original processing methods: Amplification from reference gene primers served as the basis for estimated nucleated cell counts. This table comes from immunoSEQ multiplex PCR, and its TCRdb copy is limited to in-frame clones, with some not included. The DNA gave D and trimming, while V, J and clone size come from that table. This sample has 180,000 or so clones, with approximately 83% found just once. The CDR3 runs 17 residues. Looked up from germline, CDR1 is KGHDR and CDR2 is SFDVKD. V shed 4 bases and J shed 4 bases, with 18 bases lying between them.

The sequenced material came from peripheral blood. V usage is TRBV24-1 and J usage is TRBJ2-2, with D perhaps matching TRBD1 (6 bases). The TCR originated in a human donor with active or convalescent COVID-19. The donor label of this sample is uncertain. Written as DNA, the CDR3 is TGTGCCACCAGTGAGCCCCAGGGGCTGGGATCCACCGGGGAGCTGTTTTTT. Its translation: CATSEPQGLGSTGELFF.